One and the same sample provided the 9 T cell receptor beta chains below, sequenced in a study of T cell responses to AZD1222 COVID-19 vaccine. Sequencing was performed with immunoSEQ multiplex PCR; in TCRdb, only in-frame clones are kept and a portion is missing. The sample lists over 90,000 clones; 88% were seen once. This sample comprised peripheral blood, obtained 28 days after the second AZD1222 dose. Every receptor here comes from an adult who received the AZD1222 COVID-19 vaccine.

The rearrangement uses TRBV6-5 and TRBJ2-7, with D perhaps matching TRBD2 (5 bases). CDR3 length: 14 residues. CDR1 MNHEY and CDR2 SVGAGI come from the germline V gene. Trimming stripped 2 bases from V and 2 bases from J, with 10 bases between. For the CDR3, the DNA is TGTGCCAGCAGTTACGGTCCGGGGACCTACGAGCAGTACTTC. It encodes CASSYGPGTYEQYF.

This CDR3 reads CASSFSGTPNTGELFF. CDR3 bases: TGTGCCAGCAGTTTCTCCGGGACACCGAACACCGGGGAGCTGTTTTTT. The V gene is TRBV27, the J gene TRBJ2-2; possibly TRBD1 for D (6 bases). Germline V lookup: CDR1 MNHEY, CDR2 SMNVEV (reference sequence). The V end was cut by 3 bases, the J end by 0 bases, with 11 bases between. The CDR3 sequence is 16 residues long.

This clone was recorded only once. CDR3 bases: TGTGCCAGTAGTATTTACAGTAAAGAGACCCAGTACTTC. Amino acid sequence: CASSIYSKETQYF. The chain couples TRBV19 to TRBJ2-5; D is uncertain. Germline V gives CDR1 LNHDA, CDR2 SQIVND (reference sequence). The CDR3 has 13 residues. Trimming cost V 3 bases and J 3 bases, with 8 bases left between them. The full variable domain, its missing parts supplied by reference TRBV19 and TRBJ2-5, is DGGITQSPKYLFRKEGQNVTLSCEQNLNHDAMYWYRQDPGQGLRLIYYSQIVNDFQKGDIAEGYSVSREKKESFPLTVTSAQKNPTAFYLCASSIYSKETQYFGPGTRLLVL.

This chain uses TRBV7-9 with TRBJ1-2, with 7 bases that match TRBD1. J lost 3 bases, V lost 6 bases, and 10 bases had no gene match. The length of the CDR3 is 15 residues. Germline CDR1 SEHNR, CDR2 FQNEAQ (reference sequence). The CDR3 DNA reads TGTGCCAGCAGACTTACCGACAGGGCCCACTATGGCTACACCTTC. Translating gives CASRLTDRAHYGYTF. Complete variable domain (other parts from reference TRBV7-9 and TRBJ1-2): DTGVSQNPRHKITKRGQNVTFRCDPISEHNRLYWYRQTLGQGPEFLTYFQNEAQLEKSRLLSDRFSAERPKGSFSTLEIQRTEQGDSAMYLCASRLTDRAHYGYTFGSGTRLTVV.

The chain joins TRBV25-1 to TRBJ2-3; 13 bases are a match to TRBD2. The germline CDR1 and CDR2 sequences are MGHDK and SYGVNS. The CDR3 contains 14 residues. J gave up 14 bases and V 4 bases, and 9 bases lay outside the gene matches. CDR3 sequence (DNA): TGTGCCAGCAGTGGAGAACTAGCGGGAGGGCCAAGGTATTTT. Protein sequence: CASSGELAGGPRYF.

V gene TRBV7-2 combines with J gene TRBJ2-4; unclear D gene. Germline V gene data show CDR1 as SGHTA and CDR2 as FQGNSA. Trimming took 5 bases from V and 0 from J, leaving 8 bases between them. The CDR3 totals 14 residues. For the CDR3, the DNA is TGTGCCAGCAGCCACTACTTAGCCAAAAACATTCAGTACTTC. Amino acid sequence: CASSHYLAKNIQYF.

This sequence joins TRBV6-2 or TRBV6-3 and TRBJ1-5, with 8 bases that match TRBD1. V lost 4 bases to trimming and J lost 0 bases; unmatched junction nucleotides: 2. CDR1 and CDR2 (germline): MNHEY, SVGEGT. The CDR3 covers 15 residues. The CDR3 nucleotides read TGTGCCAGCAGTTGGACAGGGACTAGCAATCAGCCCCAGCATTTT. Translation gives CASSWTGTSNQPQHF.

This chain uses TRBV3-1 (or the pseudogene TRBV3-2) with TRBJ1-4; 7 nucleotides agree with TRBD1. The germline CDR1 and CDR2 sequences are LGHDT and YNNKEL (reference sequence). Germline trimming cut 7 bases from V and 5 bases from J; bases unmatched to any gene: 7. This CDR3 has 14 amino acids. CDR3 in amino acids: CASKSGTANEKLFF. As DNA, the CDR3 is TGTGCCAGCAAATCCGGGACAGCAAATGAAAAACTGTTTTTT.

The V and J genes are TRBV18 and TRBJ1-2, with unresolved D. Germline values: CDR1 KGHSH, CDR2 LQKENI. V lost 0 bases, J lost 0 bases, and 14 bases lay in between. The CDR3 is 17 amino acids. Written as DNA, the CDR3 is TGTGCCAGCTCACCACCAGGACGGAACCCAGCTAACTATGGCTACACCTTC. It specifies CASSPPGRNPANYGYTF.